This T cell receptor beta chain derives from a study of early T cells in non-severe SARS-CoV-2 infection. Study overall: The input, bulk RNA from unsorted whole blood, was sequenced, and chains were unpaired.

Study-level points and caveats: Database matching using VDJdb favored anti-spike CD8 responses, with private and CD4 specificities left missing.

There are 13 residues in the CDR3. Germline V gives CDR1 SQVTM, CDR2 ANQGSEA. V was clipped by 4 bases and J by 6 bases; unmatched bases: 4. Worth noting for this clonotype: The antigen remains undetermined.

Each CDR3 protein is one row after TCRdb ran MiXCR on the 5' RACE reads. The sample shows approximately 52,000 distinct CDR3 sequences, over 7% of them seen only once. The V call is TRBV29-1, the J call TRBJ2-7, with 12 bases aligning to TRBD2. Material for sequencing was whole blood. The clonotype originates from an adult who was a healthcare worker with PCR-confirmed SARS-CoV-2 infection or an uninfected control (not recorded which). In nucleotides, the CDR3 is TGCAGCGTTGGGGAACTAGCGGGAGGCGAGCAGTACTTC. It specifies CSVGELAGGEQYF.